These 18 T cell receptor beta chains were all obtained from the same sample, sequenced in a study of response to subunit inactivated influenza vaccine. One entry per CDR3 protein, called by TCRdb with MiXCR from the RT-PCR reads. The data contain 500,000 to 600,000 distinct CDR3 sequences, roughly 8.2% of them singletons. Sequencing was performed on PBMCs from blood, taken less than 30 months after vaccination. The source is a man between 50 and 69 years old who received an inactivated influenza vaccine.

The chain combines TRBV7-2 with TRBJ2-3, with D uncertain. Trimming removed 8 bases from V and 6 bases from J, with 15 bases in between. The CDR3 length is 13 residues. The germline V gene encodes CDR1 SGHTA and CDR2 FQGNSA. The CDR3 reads CASFSSARDTQYF. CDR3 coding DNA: TGTGCCAGCTTTTCGAGCGCGCGGGATACGCAGTATTTT.

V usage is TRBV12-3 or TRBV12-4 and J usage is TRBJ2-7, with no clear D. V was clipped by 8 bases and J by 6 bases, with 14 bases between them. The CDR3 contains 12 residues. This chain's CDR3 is CASSPRRREQYF. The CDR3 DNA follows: TGTGCCAGCTCCCCTCGGCGCCGCGAGCAGTACTTC.

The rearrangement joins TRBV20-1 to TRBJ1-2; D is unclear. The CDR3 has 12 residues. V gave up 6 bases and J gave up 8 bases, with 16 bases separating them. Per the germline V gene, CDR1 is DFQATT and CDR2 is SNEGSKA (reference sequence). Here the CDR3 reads CSAQPEGMGYTF. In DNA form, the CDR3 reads TGCAGTGCCCAGCCAGAGGGCATGGGCTACACCTTC.

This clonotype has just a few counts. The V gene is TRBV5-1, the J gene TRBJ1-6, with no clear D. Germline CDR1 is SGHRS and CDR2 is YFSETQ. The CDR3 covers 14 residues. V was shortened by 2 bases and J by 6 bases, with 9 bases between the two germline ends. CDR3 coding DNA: TGCGCCAGCAGCTTCGGGCAGGCTAATTCACCCCTCCACTTT. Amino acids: CASSFGQANSPLHF.

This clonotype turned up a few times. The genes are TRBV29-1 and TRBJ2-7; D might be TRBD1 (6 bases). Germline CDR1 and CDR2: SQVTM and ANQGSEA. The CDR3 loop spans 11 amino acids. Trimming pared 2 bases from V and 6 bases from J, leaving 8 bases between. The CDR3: CSVETGLEQYF. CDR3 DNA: TGCAGCGTTGAAACAGGGCTCGAGCAGTACTTC.

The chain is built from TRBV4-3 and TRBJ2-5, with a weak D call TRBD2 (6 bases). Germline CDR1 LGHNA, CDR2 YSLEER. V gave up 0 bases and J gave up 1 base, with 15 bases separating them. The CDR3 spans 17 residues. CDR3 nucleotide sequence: TGCGCCAGCAGCCAAGATCGGGGACTCCTCCGCCAAGAGACCCAGTACTTC. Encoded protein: CASSQDRGLLRQETQYF.

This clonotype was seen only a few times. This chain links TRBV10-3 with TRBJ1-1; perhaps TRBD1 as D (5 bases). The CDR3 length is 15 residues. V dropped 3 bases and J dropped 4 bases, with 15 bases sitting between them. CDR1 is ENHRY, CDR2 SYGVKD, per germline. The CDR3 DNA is TGTGCCATCAGTGACCCGGGACGATCGGGCACTGAAGCTTTCTTT. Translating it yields CAISDPGRSGTEAFF.

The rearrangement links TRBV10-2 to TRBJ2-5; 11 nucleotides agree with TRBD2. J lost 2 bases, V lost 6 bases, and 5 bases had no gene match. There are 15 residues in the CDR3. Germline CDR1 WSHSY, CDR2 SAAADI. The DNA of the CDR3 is TGCGCCAGCAGGATCGGGACTAGCGGACAAGAGACCCAGTACTTC. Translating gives CASRIGTSGQETQYF.

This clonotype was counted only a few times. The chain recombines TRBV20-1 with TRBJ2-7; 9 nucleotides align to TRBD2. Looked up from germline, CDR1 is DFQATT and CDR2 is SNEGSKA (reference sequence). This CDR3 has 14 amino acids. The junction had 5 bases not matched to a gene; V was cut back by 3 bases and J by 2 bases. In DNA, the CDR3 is TGCAGTGCTAGGAGTGTAGCGGGAGCCTACGAGCAGTACTTC. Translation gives CSARSVAGAYEQYF.

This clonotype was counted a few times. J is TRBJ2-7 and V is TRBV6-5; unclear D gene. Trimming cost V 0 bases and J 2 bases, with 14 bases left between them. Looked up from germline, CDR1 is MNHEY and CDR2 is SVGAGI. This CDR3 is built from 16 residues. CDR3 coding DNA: TGTGCCAGCAGTTACTCGAGAGCAGGTCGCGCCTACGAGCAGTACTTC. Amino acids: CASSYSRAGRAYEQYF.

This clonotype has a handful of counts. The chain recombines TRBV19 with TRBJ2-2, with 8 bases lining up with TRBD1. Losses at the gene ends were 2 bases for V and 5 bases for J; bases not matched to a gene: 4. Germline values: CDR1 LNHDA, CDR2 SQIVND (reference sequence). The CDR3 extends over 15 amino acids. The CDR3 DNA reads TGTGCCAGTAGTATAAGCCGGGACAGGACCGGGGAGCTGTTTTTT. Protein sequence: CASSISRDRTGELFF. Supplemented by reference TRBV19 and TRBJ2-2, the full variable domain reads DGGITQSPKYLFRKEGQNVTLSCEQNLNHDAMYWYRQDPGQGLRLIYYSQIVNDFQKGDIAEGYSVSREKKESFPLTVTSAQKNPTAFYLCASSISRDRTGELFFGEGSRLTVL.

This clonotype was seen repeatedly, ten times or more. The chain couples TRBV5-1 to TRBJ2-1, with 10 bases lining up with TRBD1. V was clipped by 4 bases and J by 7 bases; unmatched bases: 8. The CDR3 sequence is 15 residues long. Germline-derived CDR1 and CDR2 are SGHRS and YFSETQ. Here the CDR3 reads CASSPGDRGWNEQFF. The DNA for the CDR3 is TGCGCCAGCAGCCCCGGGGACAGGGGTTGGAATGAGCAGTTCTTC. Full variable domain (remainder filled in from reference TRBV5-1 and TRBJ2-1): KAGVTQTPRYLIKTRGQQVTLSCSPISGHRSVSWYQQTPGQGLQFLFEYFSETQRNKGNFPGRFSGRQFSNSRSEMNVSTLELGDSALYLCASSPGDRGWNEQFFGPGTRLTVL.

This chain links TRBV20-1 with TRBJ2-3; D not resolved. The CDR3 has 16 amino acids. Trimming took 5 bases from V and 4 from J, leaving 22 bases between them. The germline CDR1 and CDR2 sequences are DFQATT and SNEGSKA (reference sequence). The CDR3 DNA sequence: TGCAGTGCTGAAGCTAGAGGTAGCCTGCGGTCAGATACGCAGTATTTT. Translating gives CSAEARGSLRSDTQYF.

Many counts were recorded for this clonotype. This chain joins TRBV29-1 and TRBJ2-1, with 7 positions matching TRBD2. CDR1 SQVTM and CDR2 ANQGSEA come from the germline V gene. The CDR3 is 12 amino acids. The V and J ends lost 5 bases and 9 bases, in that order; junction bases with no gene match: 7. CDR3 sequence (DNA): TGCAGCGTTAACCTAGGGAGGGGTGAGCAGTTCTTC. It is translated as CSVNLGRGEQFF.

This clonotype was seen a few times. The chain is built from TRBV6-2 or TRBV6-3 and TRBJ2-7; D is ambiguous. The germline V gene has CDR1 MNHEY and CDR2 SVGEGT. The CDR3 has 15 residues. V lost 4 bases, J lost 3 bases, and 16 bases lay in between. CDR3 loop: CASSSDTVLHYEQYF. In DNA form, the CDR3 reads TGTGCCAGCAGTTCCGACACTGTCTTGCACTACGAGCAGTACTTC.

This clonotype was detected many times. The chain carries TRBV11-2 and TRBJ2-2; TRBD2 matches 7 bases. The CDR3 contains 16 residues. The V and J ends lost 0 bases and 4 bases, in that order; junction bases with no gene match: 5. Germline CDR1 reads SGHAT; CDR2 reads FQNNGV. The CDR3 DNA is TGTGCCAGCAGCTTAGAAGCCGCTAGCGGCACCGGGGAGCTGTTTTTT. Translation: CASSLEAASGTGELFF.

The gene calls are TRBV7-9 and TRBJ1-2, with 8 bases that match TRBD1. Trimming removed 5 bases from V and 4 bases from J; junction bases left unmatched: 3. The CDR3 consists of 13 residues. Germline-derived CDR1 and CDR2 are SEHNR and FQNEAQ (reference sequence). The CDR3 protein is CASSPGQVYGYTF. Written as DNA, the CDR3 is TGTGCCAGCAGCCCGGGACAGGTCTATGGCTACACCTTC.

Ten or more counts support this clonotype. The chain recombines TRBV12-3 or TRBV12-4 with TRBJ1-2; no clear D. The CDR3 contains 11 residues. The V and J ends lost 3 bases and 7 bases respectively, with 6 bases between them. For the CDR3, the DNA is TGTGCCAGCAGTTTCCAGCTTGGCTACACCTTC. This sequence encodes CASSFQLGYTF.